The 5 T cell receptor beta chains reported below all come from one sample, sequenced in a study of blood T cell repertoires in COVID-19. Some clones are missing from TCRdb's copy, which holds only in-frame ones; the method was immunoSEQ multiplex PCR. Of 85,000 to 100,000 clones in the sample, 88% were seen once. Sequenced sample: peripheral blood. The origin of the receptors is a man in his fifties with COVID-19, enrolled during active disease.

This chain connects TRBV18 to TRBJ2-3, with D hard to call. The CDR3 runs to 16 residues. Germline CDR1 reads KGHSH; CDR2 reads LQKENI. V lost 6 bases and J 6 bases, leaving 22 bases between the germline ends. This chain's CDR3 is CASSPTVLVSTDTQYF. The CDR3 DNA reads TGTGCCAGCTCTCCTACCGTCTTAGTGTCTACGGATACGCAGTATTTT.

This chain uses TRBV2 with TRBJ2-7, with D possibly being TRBD1 (6 bases). This CDR3 region has 14 residues. Germline assignment: CDR1 SNHLY and CDR2 FYNNEI. Trimming took off 6 bases at V and 0 bases at J, with 12 bases between the two ends. The CDR3 bases are TGTGCCAGCAGCCCCAGGACAGACTCCTACGAGCAGTACTTC. It specifies CASSPRTDSYEQYF.

The genes are TRBV5-4 and TRBJ2-7; D perhaps matches TRBD2 (5 bases). The germline V gene encodes CDR1 SGHNT and CDR2 YYREEE (reference sequence). The CDR3 length is 12 residues. Trimming removed 3 bases from V and 12 bases from J, with 16 bases in between. CDR3 nucleotide sequence: TGTGCCAGCAGCTACGGGGAGACGCCTACGTACTTC. Protein product: CASSYGETPTYF.

The chain uses TRBV5-1 and TRBJ1-4; D remains ambiguous. Trimming removed 2 bases at V and 0 bases at J, with 8 bases between. From germline, CDR1 is SGHRS and CDR2 YFSETQ. This CDR3 has 15 amino acids. CDR3 protein: CASSFDTSTNEKLFF. For the CDR3, the DNA is TGCGCCAGCAGCTTTGACACTTCAACTAATGAAAAACTGTTTTTT. Full variable domain (outside the CDR3, taken from reference TRBV5-1 and TRBJ1-4): KAGVTQTPRYLIKTRGQQVTLSCSPISGHRSVSWYQQTPGQGLQFLFEYFSETQRNKGNFPGRFSGRQFSNSRSEMNVSTLELGDSALYLCASSFDTSTNEKLFFGSGTQLSVL.

V gene TRBV15 combines with J gene TRBJ1-2; 7 nucleotides line up with TRBD1. Germline CDR1 LNHNV, CDR2 YYDKDF (reference sequence). The CDR3 covers 14 residues. With 1 base clipped from V and 8 bases from J, the junction kept 7 bases outside the gene matches. The CDR3 is CATSRVGQVAGYTF. As DNA, the CDR3 is TGTGCCACCAGCAGAGTTGGACAGGTTGCGGGCTACACCTTC.